This T cell receptor (beta chain) was retrieved from a study of shared clonotypes between healthy human individuals. Study outcomes and limitations: All-four-donor shared clonotypes had higher generation probabilities than non-shared clonotypes did.

Terminally differentiated effector memory CD45RA+ cells were excluded from the naive CD8 cells, which were CD45RO-negative and positively selected for CCR7. Free of recent acute infections or vaccinations, the donors were healthy HIV-negative adults. Sequencing was performed with immunoSEQ multiplex PCR; in TCRdb, only in-frame clones are kept and a portion is missing. The sample shows under 1 million clones, 80% to 95% of them seen only once. Turning to this clone: Its antigen remains unknown.

CDR3 length: 15 amino acids. Germline CDR1 LGHNA, CDR2 YSLEER. V lost 0 bases and J lost 5, with 10 bases in between. The sequence was collected from a man younger than 45 in good health. Input material: naive CD8+ T cells sorted from blood. The chain joins TRBV4-3 to TRBJ1-4, with no clear D. DNA of the CDR3: TGCGCCAGCAGCCAAGATCGGGTGGGCAATGAAAAACTGTTTTTT. As protein: CASSQDRVGNEKLFF.